The 6 T cell receptor beta chains below come from one sample, sequenced in a study of identical twins. TCRdb independently ran MiXCR on the 5' RACE reads; one entry per CDR3 protein. Of around 1.7 million distinct CDR3 sequences detected, 25% to 35% appear once; the ten largest clones hold about 0.27%. The sequencing sample was made of cord blood. All receptors derive from a newborn girl in good health.

V usage is TRBV20-1 and J usage is TRBJ1-2; D call uncertain. The CDR3 has 14 residues. Germline assignment: CDR1 DFQATT and CDR2 SNEGSKA (reference sequence). The V end was cut by 4 bases, the J end by 2 bases, with 14 bases between. The CDR3 reads CSATTALANYGYTF. CDR3 bases: TGCAGTGCTACCACAGCCCTGGCCAACTATGGCTACACCTTC.

This rearrangement joins TRBV6-1 to TRBJ2-5, with TRBD1 as a possible D gene (5 bases). The CDR3 covers 11 residues. V lost 7 bases and J 7 bases, leaving 10 bases between the germline ends. Germline CDR1 and CDR2: MNHNS and SASEGT. The CDR3 loop is CASTGARTQYF. For the CDR3, the DNA is TGTGCCAGCACTGGGGCTCGGACCCAGTACTTC.

The V call is TRBV4-1, the J call TRBJ2-5; 10 bases are a match to TRBD2. The V gene's germline CDR1 is MGHRA and CDR2 YSYEKL. After removal of 1 base from V and 11 bases from J, the junction contained 19 bases not matched to a gene. The CDR3 consists of 18 residues. CDR3 coding DNA: TGCGCCAGCAGCCAAGGTGCTAGCGGGGGTCTCGCCTACAATGAGCAGTACTTC. Protein: CASSQGASGGLAYNEQYF.

V and J are TRBV7-2 and TRBJ1-1, with unresolved D. CDR1 is SGHTA, CDR2 FQGNSA, per germline. The CDR3 sequence is 14 residues long. Trimming removed 2 bases at V and 2 bases at J, with 9 bases between. CDR3 nucleotide sequence: TGTGCCAGCAGCTTACCCCCGATAAACACTGAAGCTTTCTTT. Translation: CASSLPPINTEAFF.

This clonotype was seen only a few times. The chain is built from TRBV15 and TRBJ1-4; no clear D gene. This CDR3 is built from 12 residues. Deletions cut 8 bases from V and 8 bases from J, with 12 bases between. Germline V lookup: CDR1 LNHNV, CDR2 YYDKDF (reference sequence). CDR3 amino acids: CATERGREKLFF. CDR3 bases: TGTGCCACCGAGAGAGGGAGGGAAAAACTGTTTTTT.

This chain connects TRBV7-2 to TRBJ1-2, with D possibly matching TRBD1 (6 bases). Trimming shortened V by 2 bases and J by 8 bases, and 18 bases separated the two germline ends. The length of the CDR3 is 15 residues. CDR1 and CDR2 from the germline V gene are SGHTA and FQGNSA. CDR3 in amino acids: CASSLTGFGGEGYTF. Written as DNA, the CDR3 is TGTGCCAGCAGCTTAACGGGCTTTGGGGGCGAAGGCTACACCTTC. The variable domain in full, completed from reference TRBV7-2 and TRBJ1-2, reads GAGVSQSPSNKVTEKGKDVELRCDPISGHTALYWYRQSLGQGLEFLIYFQGNSAPDKSGLPSDRFSAERTGGSVSTLTIQRTQQEDSAVYLCASSLTGFGGEGYTFGSGTRLTVV.